The 24 T cell receptor beta chains below come from one sample, sequenced in a study of T cells in Graves' hyperthyroidism and ophthalmopathy. Authors of the study amplified TCR beta CDR3 regions from RNA transcripts. In the first-round RT-PCR of the TCR CDR3, the HTBI primer set was used. Each CDR3 protein gets one entry after TCRdb re-called the multiplex PCR reads with MiXCR. The table has roughly 510,000 distinct CDR3 sequences, less than 25% seen once. Source material: blood. Source of these receptors: a young man with Graves' hyperthyroidism.

This clonotype was recorded at least ten times. The J gene is TRBJ2-2, the V gene TRBV12-3 or TRBV12-4; a weak D match, TRBD1 (5 bases). This CDR3 is built from 14 residues. V was pared by 7 bases and J by 4 bases, with 13 bases between. The chain's CDR3 is CASNIIGATGELFF. DNA of the CDR3: TGTGCCAGCAATATCATAGGGGCCACCGGGGAGCTGTTTTTT.

This clonotype was seen a handful of times. V and J are TRBV10-3 and TRBJ1-1, with D tentatively TRBD1 (5 bases). The CDR3 length is 14 residues. Germline CDR1 and CDR2: ENHRY and SYGVKD. Trimming removed 6 bases at V and 1 base at J, with 12 bases between. Written as DNA, the CDR3 is TGTGCCATCAGAGAACAGGTCTCGAACACTGAAGCTTTCTTT. Translated: CAIREQVSNTEAFF.

Ten or more counts support this clonotype. The chain uses TRBV27 and TRBJ1-1; 7 bases align to TRBD1. Germline lookup yields CDR1 MNHEY and CDR2 SMNVEV (reference sequence). V lost 6 bases, J lost 3 bases, and 7 bases stayed unmatched. CDR3 size: 14 residues. DNA of the CDR3: TGTGCCAGCAGCCCACAGGGGCCGTACACTGAAGCTTTCTTT. It encodes CASSPQGPYTEAFF.

This clonotype showed up just a few times. The chain couples TRBV28 to TRBJ2-7; tentative D call: TRBD1 (6 bases). CDR1 and CDR2 from the germline V gene are MDHEN and SYDVKM. The CDR3 is 17 residues long. V was clipped by 6 bases and J by 0 bases, with 21 bases between them. This chain's CDR3 is CASSPTDGQLLSYEQYF. The CDR3 DNA is TGTGCCAGCAGCCCCACGGACGGACAGCTTCTCTCCTACGAGCAGTACTTC.

This clonotype was found many times. The chain uses TRBV12-3 or TRBV12-4 and TRBJ1-2, with 7 bases matching TRBD1. This CDR3 region has 15 residues. The ends lost 6 bases at V and 4 bases at J; junction bases unmatched: 11. CDR3 region: CASSPRGMPGYGYTF. The CDR3 nucleotides are TGTGCCAGCAGCCCCAGGGGGATGCCAGGCTATGGCTACACCTTC.

This chain connects TRBV6-2 or TRBV6-3 to TRBJ2-2; possible D gene TRBD2, 6 bases. Trimming pared 2 bases from V and 0 bases from J, leaving 16 bases between. The CDR3 length is 18 residues. From germline, CDR1 is MNHEY and CDR2 SVGEGT. CDR3 in DNA: TGTGCCAGCAGTTACCCCGTGACTAGATCTTCGAACACCGGGGAGCTGTTTTTT. It yields the protein CASSYPVTRSSNTGELFF.

This clonotype was seen many times. The rearrangement links TRBV2 to TRBJ1-5, with D unclear. CDR1 is SNHLY and CDR2 is FYNNEI in the germline V gene. V was trimmed by 7 bases and J by 7 bases, leaving 14 bases between them. There are 13 residues in the CDR3. The CDR3 nucleotides read TGTGCCAGCACGGGCTTCCAAGGGCAGCCCCAGCATTTT. This sequence encodes CASTGFQGQPQHF. Filled out from reference TRBV2 and TRBJ1-5, the complete variable domain reads EPEVTQTPSHQVTQMGQEVILRCVPISNHLYFYWYRQILGQKVEFLVSFYNNEISEKSEIFDDQFSVERPDGSNFTLKIRSTKLEDSAMYFCASTGFQGQPQHFGDGTRLSIL.

This clonotype was observed many times. The chain is built from TRBV28 and TRBJ2-7; possible D gene TRBD1, 6 bases. Trimming left V 10 bases short and J 2 bases short, with 9 bases between. This CDR3 has 11 residues. Germline V gene sequence: CDR1 MDHEN, CDR2 SYDVKM. The CDR3 bases are TGTGCCACACAGGGAGCCTACGAGCAGTACTTC. Translation: CATQGAYEQYF.

This clonotype was seen ten or more times. The chain joins TRBV20-1 to TRBJ2-2, with 12 nucleotides matching TRBD2. The junction had 3 bases not matched to a gene; V was cut back by 5 bases and J by 5 bases. The CDR3 covers 14 residues. Looked up from germline, CDR1 is DFQATT and CDR2 is SNEGSKA (reference sequence). The chain's CDR3 is CSAPSGGATGELFF. The CDR3 nucleotides read TGCAGTGCTCCTAGCGGGGGGGCGACCGGGGAGCTGTTTTTT.

In this sample, this clonotype turned up many times. The V and J genes are TRBV7-2 and TRBJ2-5; D remains ambiguous. V was cut by 7 bases and J by 5 bases, with 17 bases left in between. This CDR3 comprises 14 residues. Germline values: CDR1 SGHTA, CDR2 FQGNSA. The CDR3 region is CASTRVESWETQYF. The CDR3 bases are TGTGCCAGCACCCGAGTAGAGTCCTGGGAGACCCAGTACTTC.

This clonotype was recorded many times. The V and J genes are TRBV27 and TRBJ1-1; a possible D gene is TRBD1 (5 bases). The CDR3 runs 14 residues. Germline loops: CDR1 MNHEY, CDR2 SMNVEV (reference sequence). V lost 2 bases and J 8 bases, leaving 15 bases between the germline ends. The CDR3 spells CASSLIYGWDEAFF. DNA of the CDR3: TGTGCCAGCAGTTTAATATACGGGTGGGACGAAGCTTTCTTT.

A note on this clonotype: A much larger clonotype is one base distant, so this may be a read error. The chain joins TRBV20-1 to TRBJ1-5; a weak D match, TRBD1 (5 bases). The CDR3 has 13 residues. Germline values: CDR1 DFQATT, CDR2 SNEGSKA (reference sequence). The V and J ends lost 6 bases and 6 bases respectively, with 15 bases between them. CDR3 coding DNA: TGCAGTGCCCGCAGGGTTGGCAGTCAGCCCCAGCATTTT. This sequence encodes CSARRVGSQPQHF.

In this sample, this clonotype turned up many times. This rearrangement joins TRBV29-1 to TRBJ2-2, with D tentatively TRBD2 (6 bases). CDR1 is SQVTM and CDR2 is ANQGSEA in the germline V gene. V was pared by 7 bases and J by 7 bases, with 16 bases between. This CDR3 comprises 13 residues. For the CDR3, the DNA is TGCAGCGGGGGACTGTCACTTAACGGGGAGCTGTTTTTT. It codes for CSGGLSLNGELFF.

This clonotype was seen repeatedly, ten times or more. This chain joins TRBV28 and TRBJ1-5; TRBD1 is a possible D gene (5 bases). The CDR3 consists of 16 residues. Trimming left V 3 bases short and J 3 bases short, with 15 bases between. Germline CDR1 is MDHEN and CDR2 is SYDVKM. The CDR3 loop is CASSFLSGALNQPQHF. CDR3 DNA: TGTGCCAGCAGTTTCCTTTCCGGGGCCCTCAATCAGCCCCAGCATTTT.

This clonotype was detected many times. The V call is TRBV12-3 or TRBV12-4, the J call TRBJ1-1; D is perhaps TRBD1 (6 bases). The V gene lost 2 bases and the J gene lost 2 bases, with 12 bases spanning the gap. CDR3 size: 15 residues. The CDR3 coding sequence is TGTGCCAGCAGTTTATCGCCGGGGGGCAACACTGAAGCTTTCTTT. It codes for CASSLSPGGNTEAFF.

The chain joins TRBV18 to TRBJ1-2; D remains unclear. The V gene's germline CDR1 is KGHSH and CDR2 LQKENI. Trimming cost V 5 bases and J 4 bases, with 11 bases left between them. The CDR3 sequence is 13 residues long. The CDR3, as DNA: TGTGCCAGCTCAGGACTCACGGTCTATGGCTACACCTTC. Translated, it gives CASSGLTVYGYTF. The variable domain in full, completed from reference TRBV18 and TRBJ1-2, reads NAGVMQNPRHLVRRRGQEARLRCSPMKGHSHVYWYRQLPEEGLKFMVYLQKENIIDESGMPKERFSAEFPKEGPSILRIQQVVRGDSAAYFCASSGLTVYGYTFGSGTRLTVV.

This clonotype appeared a few times. The chain carries TRBV27 and TRBJ2-3; perhaps TRBD2 as D (6 bases). Germline values: CDR1 MNHEY, CDR2 SMNVEV (reference sequence). This CDR3 region has 16 residues. Deletions cut 6 bases from V and 2 bases from J, with 18 bases between. CDR3 sequence (DNA): TGTGCCAGCAGCCCCTCGATCGGGGAGGTCACAGATACGCAGTATTTT. It yields the protein CASSPSIGEVTDTQYF.

The chain links TRBV7-2 to TRBJ2-5; D unresolved. The CDR3 consists of 15 residues. V lost 1 base and J 1 base, leaving 10 bases between the germline ends. Germline V gene data show CDR1 as SGHTA and CDR2 as FQGNSA. CDR3 residues: CASSLVVALQETQYF. The CDR3 nucleotides read TGTGCCAGCAGCTTAGTAGTCGCCCTCCAAGAGACCCAGTACTTC.

This clonotype was seen at least ten times. The gene calls are TRBV6-5 and TRBJ1-5, with TRBD1 matching over 9 bases. The ends lost 6 bases at V and 9 bases at J; junction bases unmatched: 9. The CDR3 consists of 14 residues. CDR1 MNHEY and CDR2 SVGAGI come from the germline V gene. CDR3 in amino acids: CASSRDRAQGPQHF. DNA for the CDR3: TGTGCCAGCAGCCGGGACAGGGCACAAGGGCCCCAGCATTTT.

The chain uses TRBV10-3 and TRBJ1-1; D might be TRBD1 (6 bases). The CDR3 consists of 13 residues. V was clipped by 4 bases and J by 7 bases, with 13 bases between them. Germline values: CDR1 ENHRY, CDR2 SYGVKD. The CDR3 DNA reads as TGTGCCATCAGTGCGGGGGCGGGTCGTGAAGCTTTCTTT. It is translated as CAISAGAGREAFF.

This clonotype was detected only a few times. V is TRBV12-3 or TRBV12-4 and J is TRBJ1-5, with D tentatively TRBD1 (5 bases). The CDR3 length is 15 residues. Between the trimmed V and J ends, which lost 4 bases and 1 base, there was a span of 11 bases. The CDR3 DNA follows: TGTGCCAGCAGTTCCCTCCGGGACAGCAATCAGCCCCAGCATTTT. Protein: CASSSLRDSNQPQHF.

This clonotype was detected many times. The V call is TRBV28, the J call TRBJ1-2; D remains unclear. The CDR3 sequence is 15 residues long. V shed 6 bases and J shed 4 bases, with 18 bases lying between them. Germline V gene lookup returns CDR1 MDHEN and CDR2 SYDVKM. CDR3 in amino acids: CASSRTGGRGYGYTF. DNA of the CDR3: TGTGCCAGCAGCCGCACCGGAGGGAGAGGCTATGGCTACACCTTC.

This clonotype has ten or more counts. The chain has TRBV5-1 and TRBJ2-5, with TRBD1 matching 10 bases. The J segment lost 7 bases and the V segment lost 4 bases, leaving 10 bases of the junction unmatched. The CDR3 spans 15 residues. Germline V lookup: CDR1 SGHRS, CDR2 YFSETQ. The CDR3, as DNA: TGCGCCAGCAGCGACGGACAGGGGGTAATGGGGACCCAGTACTTC. Translation: CASSDGQGVMGTQYF. Full variable domain (outside the CDR3, taken from reference TRBV5-1 and TRBJ2-5): KAGVTQTPRYLIKTRGQQVTLSCSPISGHRSVSWYQQTPGQGLQFLFEYFSETQRNKGNFPGRFSGRQFSNSRSEMNVSTLELGDSALYLCASSDGQGVMGTQYFGPGTRLLVL.

This clonotype showed up many times. The chain recombines TRBV27 with TRBJ1-2, with TRBD1 matching 12 bases. CDR1 MNHEY and CDR2 SMNVEV come from the germline V gene (reference sequence). The junction had 2 bases not matched to a gene; V was cut back by 4 bases and J by 5 bases. The CDR3 covers 14 residues. The CDR3 region has the DNA TGTGCCAGCAGTTCGGGACAGGGGGCGTATGGCTACACCTTC. As protein: CASSSGQGAYGYTF.